This T cell receptor beta chain is from a study of tumor and adjacent non-tumor tissue in lung cancer. About the study: Patients comprised 12 adenocarcinoma, a couple of squamous cell carcinoma and 1 small cell lung cancer. On average, productive TCRbeta reads reached about 4.17 million per sample.

No cell sorting was done before RNA was extracted from the tissue. The library came from three nested PCR rounds adapted from ARM-PCR protocols. Via MiXCR, TCRdb re-called the multiplex PCR reads, giving one row per CDR3 protein. The sample has about 200,000 distinct CDR3 sequences; around 70% are singletons. V was clipped by 2 bases and J by 6 bases, with 14 bases between them. Germline V gives CDR1 SGHNT, CDR2 YENEEA. The CDR3 runs 14 residues. Sequencing was performed on lung tumor tissue. The chain couples TRBV11-3 to TRBJ2-7, with D perhaps matching TRBD1 or TRBD2 (5 bases each). The clonotype comes from a man in his 60s with non-small cell lung cancer. The CDR3 DNA reads TGTGCCAGCAGCTTATTAGCTGGGGGACCCGAGCAGTACTTC. This gives the protein CASSLLAGGPEQYF.